The 11 T cell receptor beta chains below all came from one sample that was sequenced in a study of T cell responses to AZD1222 COVID-19 vaccine (dated by TCRdb to about 2021). The time point label of this sample denotes: about 28 days (+/-7) after the second vaccine dose. The library was built by means of the immunoSEQ multiplex PCR assay. The table comes from immuneACCESS by way of TCRdb, which keeps in-frame sequences with V and J called. Part of the clones is missing from these tables; in studies checked, under half for an unresolved V gene and the rest for unknown reasons. The sample has under 110,000 clones on record, about 92% of them singletons. The ten top clones hold 8% of the sample. The source material was peripheral blood, sampled 28 days after the second AZD1222 dose. Receptor source: an adult who received the AZD1222 COVID-19 vaccine.

The chain has TRBV5-1 and TRBJ2-1, with D uncertain. The CDR3 extends over 12 amino acids. The ends were cut back, 7 bases at V and 12 bases at J, with 17 bases in the middle. Germline V gene lookup returns CDR1 SGHRS and CDR2 YFSETQ. CDR3 in amino acids: CASGTAPPAQFF. CDR3 nucleotide sequence: TGCGCCAGCGGCACGGCCCCACCGGCGCAGTTCTTC.

This chain joins TRBV7-2 and TRBJ2-7; 10 positions match TRBD1. This CDR3 contains 14 residues. V lost 4 bases, J lost 5 bases, and 5 bases stayed unmatched. The germline V gene encodes CDR1 SGHTA and CDR2 FQGNSA. The CDR3 region is CASSSGTGAHEQYF. CDR3 in DNA: TGTGCCAGCAGCTCCGGGACAGGGGCCCACGAGCAGTACTTC. Full variable domain (outside the CDR3, taken from reference TRBV7-2 and TRBJ2-7): GAGVSQSPSNKVTEKGKDVELRCDPISGHTALYWYRQSLGQGLEFLIYFQGNSAPDKSGLPSDRFSAERTGGSVSTLTIQRTQQEDSAVYLCASSSGTGAHEQYFGPGTRLTVT.

The V gene is TRBV25-1, the J gene TRBJ1-5; D gene ambiguous. CDR1 and CDR2 (germline): MGHDK, SYGVNS. Trimming pared 3 bases from V and 5 bases from J, leaving 11 bases between. CDR3 size: 14 residues. CDR3 sequence (DNA): TGTGCCAGCAGTGATTACCGGGTGGATCAGCCCCAGCATTTT. Translation gives CASSDYRVDQPQHF.

The sample holds one count of this clone. The chain uses TRBV11-2 and TRBJ1-2; maybe TRBD1 (5 bases). The V end lost 4 bases, the J end lost 7 bases, and 19 bases lay between the germline ends. The V gene's germline CDR1 is SGHAT and CDR2 FQNNGV. The CDR3 totals 15 residues. The CDR3 loop reads CASSSDRASMVGYTF. CDR3 bases: TGTGCCAGCAGCTCAGACAGAGCCTCTATGGTTGGCTACACCTTC.

J is TRBJ2-7 and V is TRBV12-5; 8 bases are a match to TRBD2. The CDR3 runs 13 residues. V gave up 6 bases and J gave up 7 bases; unmatched junction bases: 8. Germline V gene sequence: CDR1 LGHNT, CDR2 FRNRAP. The CDR3 coding sequence is TGTGCTAGTGGACCCGGGACTAGTCGTGAGCAGTACTTC. Translating it yields CASGPGTSREQYF.

This chain links TRBV24-1 with TRBJ2-1, with D possibly matching TRBD2 (7 bases). CDR3 length: 13 residues. Trimming left V 9 bases short and J 7 bases short, with 15 bases between. Per germline, CDR1 KGHDR and CDR2 SFDVKD. DNA for the CDR3: TGTGCCACCCAAGGGGGGGTGGGGAATGAGCAGTTCTTC. Amino acids: CATQGGVGNEQFF.

V is TRBV30 and J is TRBJ1-1, with no clear D. The CDR3 extends over 12 amino acids. V was trimmed by 0 bases and J by 4 bases, leaving 6 bases between them. Germline lookup yields CDR1 GTSNPN and CDR2 SVGIG (reference sequence). DNA of the CDR3: TGTGCCTGGAGTGTCGGTAGCACTGAAGCTTTCTTT. This gives the protein CAWSVGSTEAFF.

This chain joins TRBV7-9 and TRBJ2-7; D uncertain. This CDR3 has 14 amino acids. Germline lookup yields CDR1 SEHNR and CDR2 FQNEAQ (reference sequence). The V gene lost 0 bases and the J gene lost 3 bases, with 9 bases spanning the gap. CDR3 DNA: TGTGCCAGCAGCTTAGCCGTAGAAGACTACGAGCAGTACTTC. Translating it yields CASSLAVEDYEQYF.

The J gene is TRBJ2-1, the V gene TRBV3-1 (or the pseudogene TRBV3-2), with no clear D. V lost 4 bases, J lost 2 bases, and 18 bases lay in between. Germline V lookup: CDR1 LGHDT, CDR2 YNNKEL (reference sequence). The length of the CDR3 is 17 residues. The CDR3 region has the DNA TGTGCCAGCAGCCTTTTCGGCATTAGTGGGACCTACAATGAGCAGTTCTTC. Translation: CASSLFGISGTYNEQFF.

The rearrangement links TRBV27 to TRBJ1-6; TRBD1 is a possible D gene (5 bases). The CDR3 runs to 14 residues. Deletions cut 9 bases from V and 0 bases from J, with 9 bases between. Germline CDR1 and CDR2: MNHEY and SMNVEV (reference sequence). The CDR3 sequence: CARGGSSYNSPLHF. The CDR3 DNA reads as TGTGCCAGGGGGGGAAGCTCCTATAATTCACCCCTCCACTTT.

This clone was picked up one time. This chain connects TRBV18 to TRBJ1-5; D remains unclear. V was shortened by 3 bases and J by 5 bases, with 8 bases between the two germline ends. The CDR3 consists of 13 residues. CDR1 and CDR2 from the germline V gene are KGHSH and LQKENI. The CDR3, as DNA: TGTGCCAGCTCACCGGGCAGAGATCAGCCCCAGCATTTT. Translation: CASSPGRDQPQHF.